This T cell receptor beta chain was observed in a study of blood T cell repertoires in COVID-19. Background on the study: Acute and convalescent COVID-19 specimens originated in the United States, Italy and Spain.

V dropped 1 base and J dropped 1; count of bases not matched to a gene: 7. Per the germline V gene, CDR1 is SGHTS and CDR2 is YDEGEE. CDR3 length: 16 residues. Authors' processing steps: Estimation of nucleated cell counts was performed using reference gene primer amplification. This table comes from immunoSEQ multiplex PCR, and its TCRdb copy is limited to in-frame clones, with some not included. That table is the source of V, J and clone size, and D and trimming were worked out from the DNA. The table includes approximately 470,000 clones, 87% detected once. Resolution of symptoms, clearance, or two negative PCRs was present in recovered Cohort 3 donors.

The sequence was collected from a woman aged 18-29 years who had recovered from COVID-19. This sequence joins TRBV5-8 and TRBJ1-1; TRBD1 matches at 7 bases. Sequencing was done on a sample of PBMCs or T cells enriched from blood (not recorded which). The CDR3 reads CASSLTHGTANTEAFF. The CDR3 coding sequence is TGTGCCAGCAGCTTGACCCACGGGACAGCGAACACTGAAGCTTTCTTT.